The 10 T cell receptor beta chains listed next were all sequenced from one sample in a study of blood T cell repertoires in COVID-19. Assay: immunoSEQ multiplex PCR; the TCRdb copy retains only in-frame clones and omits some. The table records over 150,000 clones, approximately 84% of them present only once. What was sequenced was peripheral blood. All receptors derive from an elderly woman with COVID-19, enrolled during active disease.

This chain's CDR3 is CASSEAGGRGRANTGELFF. CDR3 in DNA: TGTGCCAGCAGTGAAGCAGGAGGCAGGGGCCGAGCGAACACCGGGGAGCTGTTTTTT. This chain connects TRBV2 to TRBJ2-2; tentative D call: TRBD1 (6 bases). Per germline, CDR1 SNHLY and CDR2 FYNNEI. Trimming left V 0 bases short and J 0 bases short, with 17 bases between. The CDR3 runs to 19 residues.

The CDR3 loop reads CAWSVVGTGYQPQHF. The CDR3 DNA reads TGTGCCTGGAGTGTAGTAGGGACAGGGTATCAGCCCCAGCATTTT. The chain carries TRBV30 and TRBJ1-5, with TRBD1 identical over 9 bases. Germline lookup yields CDR1 GTSNPN and CDR2 SVGIG (reference sequence). This CDR3 is 15 amino acids long. With V trimmed by 0 bases and J by 5 bases, 5 bases remained unmatched.

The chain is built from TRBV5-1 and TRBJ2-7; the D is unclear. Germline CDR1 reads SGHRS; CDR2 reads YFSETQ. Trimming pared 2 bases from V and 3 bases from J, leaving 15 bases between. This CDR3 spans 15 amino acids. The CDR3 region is CASSLISGVLYEQYF. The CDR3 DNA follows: TGCGCCAGCAGCTTAATCTCCGGAGTGCTCTACGAGCAGTACTTC.

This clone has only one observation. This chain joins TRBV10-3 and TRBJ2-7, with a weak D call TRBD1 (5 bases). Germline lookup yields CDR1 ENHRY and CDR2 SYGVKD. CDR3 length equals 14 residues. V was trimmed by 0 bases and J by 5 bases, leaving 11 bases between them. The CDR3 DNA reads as TGTGCCATCAGTGAGTCGGCAGGGATAAACGAGCAGTACTTC. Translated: CAISESAGINEQYF.

CDR3 in amino acids: CASSISGTGAYEQYF. For the CDR3, the DNA is TGTGCCAGTAGTATTTCCGGGACAGGGGCCTACGAGCAGTACTTC. The chain combines TRBV19 with TRBJ2-7; 10 positions agree with TRBD1. The CDR3 covers 15 residues. Germline CDR1 is LNHDA and CDR2 is SQIVND (reference sequence). V shed 3 bases and J 2 bases; nucleotides not matched to a gene: 4.

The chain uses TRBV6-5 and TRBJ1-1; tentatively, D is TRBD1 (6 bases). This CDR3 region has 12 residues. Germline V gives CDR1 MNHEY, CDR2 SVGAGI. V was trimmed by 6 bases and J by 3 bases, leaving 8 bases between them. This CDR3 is CASRTGYTEAFF. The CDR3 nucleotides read TGTGCCAGCAGAACAGGGTACACTGAAGCTTTCTTT.

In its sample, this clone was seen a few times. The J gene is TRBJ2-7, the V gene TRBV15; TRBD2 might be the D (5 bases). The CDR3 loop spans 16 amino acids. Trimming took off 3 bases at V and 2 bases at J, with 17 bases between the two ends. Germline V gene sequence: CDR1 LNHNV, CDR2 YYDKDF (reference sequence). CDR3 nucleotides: TGTGCCACCAGCAGGGGGAAATGGACGGGGACCTACGAGCAGTACTTC. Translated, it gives CATSRGKWTGTYEQYF.

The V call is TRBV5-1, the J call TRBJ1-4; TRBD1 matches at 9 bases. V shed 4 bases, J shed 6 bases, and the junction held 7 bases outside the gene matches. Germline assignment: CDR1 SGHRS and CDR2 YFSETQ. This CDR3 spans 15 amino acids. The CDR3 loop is CASSPLTGGYEKLFF. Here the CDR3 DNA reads TGCGCCAGCAGCCCCCTGACAGGGGGATATGAAAAACTGTTTTTT.

For the CDR3, the DNA is TGTGCCAGCAGTTACTTAAATGCTGGAAACACCATATATTTT. This translates into CASSYLNAGNTIYF. The V call is TRBV6-6, the J call TRBJ1-3; no firm D call. With 1 base removed from V and 2 bases from J, the gap between germline ends came to 6 bases. From germline, CDR1 is MNHNY and CDR2 SVGAGI (reference sequence). This CDR3 comprises 14 residues.

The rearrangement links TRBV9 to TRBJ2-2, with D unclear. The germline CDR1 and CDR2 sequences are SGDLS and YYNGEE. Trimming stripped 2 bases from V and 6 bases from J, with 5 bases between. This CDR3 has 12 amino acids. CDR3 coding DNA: TGTGCCAGCAGCGTTACACCCGGGGAGCTGTTTTTT. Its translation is CASSVTPGELFF. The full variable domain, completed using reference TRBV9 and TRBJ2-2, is DSGVTQTPKHLITATGQRVTLRCSPRSGDLSVYWYQQSLDQGLQFLIQYYNGEERAKGNILERFSAQQFPDLHSELNLSSLELGDSALYFCASSVTPGELFFGEGSRLTVL.